These T cell receptor beta chains were read from a single sample in a study of technical replicates of blood from a few donors. Method: immunoSEQ multiplex PCR; TCRdb's copy keeps in-frame clones and lacks some. The sample includes approximately 70,000 clones, approximately 94% of them seen just once. The material sequenced was T cells isolated from PBMCs. Receptors originate from a human donor in good health. Each CDR3 is given with its conserved first and last residue. A D gene is named only where the DNA matches it firmly. For some rows the clone size is stated as once, few or many, or as a class when expanded; others skip it.

TRBV11-2	TRBJ2-7	NA	NA	CASSRGTTYEQYF	TGTGCCAGCAGCAGGGGCACCACCTACGAGCAGTACTTC
TRBV29-1	TRBJ2-2	TRBD2	NA	CSGIASGRDLAGELFF	TGCAGCGGAATTGCTAGCGGGAGGGATCTCGCCGGGGAGCTGTTTTTT
TRBV11-2	TRBJ2-7	NA	NA	CASSFGRDYEQYF	TGTGCCAGCAGCTTCGGCAGGGACTACGAGCAGTACTTC
TRBV28	TRBJ2-1	NA	NA	CASSPPSDTYNEQFF	TGTGCCAGCAGTCCTCCGTCGGACACCTACAATGAGCAGTTCTTC
TRBV4-3	TRBJ2-1	TRBD2	NA	CASSQDRVAGGPLGNEQFF	TGCGCCAGCAGCCAAGATCGGGTGGCGGGAGGGCCTCTAGGTAATGAGCAGTTCTTC
TRBV10-3	TRBJ2-2	TRBD2	once	CAISTGTSGMSGELFF	TGTGCCATCAGTACCGGGACTAGCGGGATGTCGGGGGAGCTGTTTTTT
TRBV11-2	TRBJ2-2	TRBD2	NA	CASSFSGGAGELFF	TGTGCCAGCAGCTTTTCGGGGGGGGCCGGGGAGCTGTTTTTT
TRBV9	TRBJ2-5	NA	once	CASSAKQGGYQETQYF	TGTGCCAGCAGCGCAAAACAGGGAGGGTACCAAGAGACCCAGTACTTC
TRBV5-5	TRBJ2-7	NA	NA	CASSLDGAYEQYF	TGTGCCAGCAGCTTGGACGGGGCCTACGAGCAGTACTTC
TRBV29-1	TRBJ2-1	NA	NA	CSVEGPETIGEQFF	TGCAGCGTTGAAGGCCCCGAGACAATCGGTGAGCAGTTCTTC
TRBV28	TRBJ2-3	TRBD1	NA	CASRIDREVDTQYF	TGTGCCAGCAGGATAGACAGGGAAGTAGACACGCAGTATTTT
TRBV4-1	TRBJ2-1	TRBD1	NA	CASSQGSQGGQGVRLYNEQFF	TGCGCCAGCAGCCAAGGGTCTCAGGGCGGGCAGGGGGTCAGACTTTACAATGAGCAGTTCTTC
TRBV27	TRBJ2-7	TRBD1	NA	CASSLTGGLPSYEQYF	TGTGCCAGCAGTTTAACAGGGGGCCTACCCTCCTACGAGCAGTACTTC
TRBV9	TRBJ2-5	NA	NA	CASSVSGFQETQYF	TGTGCCAGCAGTGTGAGCGGGTTCCAAGAGACCCAGTACTTC
TRBV7-3	TRBJ2-2	TRBD2	NA	CASRGAPGLAGGNTGELFF	TGTGCCAGCAGGGGGGCACCCGGACTAGCGGGAGGGAACACCGGGGAGCTGTTTTTT
TRBV4-2	TRBJ1-2	NA	NA	CASSQESGENGYTF	TGTGCCAGCAGCCAAGAATCGGGGGAGAATGGCTACACCTTC
TRBV6-5	TRBJ1-5	TRBD1	NA	CASRPGQGGNQPQHF	TGTGCCAGCAGACCGGGACAGGGAGGCAATCAGCCCCAGCATTTT
TRBV2	TRBJ2-1	NA	once	CASSPLGSSYNEQFF	TGTGCCAGCAGCCCATTGGGGAGCTCCTACAATGAGCAGTTCTTC
TRBV10-3	TRBJ1-2	NA	NA	CAISNRDGYGYTF	TGTGCCATCAGTAACAGGGACGGGTATGGCTACACCTTC
TRBV27	TRBJ1-2	NA	NA	CASSLVLGAPEGYTF	TGTGCCAGCAGTTTAGTACTGGGGGCGCCTGAAGGCTACACCTTC
TRBV18	TRBJ2-1	NA	NA	CASSPRGGNEQFF	TGTGCCAGCTCACCACGAGGGGGCAATGAGCAGTTCTTC
TRBV5-1	TRBJ1-1	TRBD1	few	CASSLSRTGDEAFF	TGCGCCAGCAGCTTGAGTCGGACAGGCGATGAAGCTTTCTTT
TRBV7-2	TRBJ2-7	NA	NA	CASSLVGGPHEQYF	TGTGCCAGCAGCTTAGTAGGCGGGCCCCACGAGCAGTACTTC
TRBV4-3	TRBJ2-1	TRBD2	NA	CASSQDHPGTSGGNEQFF	TGCGCCAGCAGCCAAGATCACCCCGGGACTAGCGGGGGTAATGAGCAGTTCTTC
TRBV19	TRBJ1-5	NA	once	CASSFSDNYQPQHF	TGTGCCAGTAGTTTCTCGGACAACTATCAGCCCCAGCATTTT
TRBV6-5	TRBJ2-5	TRBD2	NA	CASSGSGGAQETQYF	TGTGCCAGCAGTGGTAGCGGGGGGGCCCAAGAGACCCAGTACTTC
TRBV4-1	TRBJ2-1	TRBD2	NA	CASSQVRTGLSLAGARNEQFF	TGCGCCAGCAGCCAAGTACGAACGGGTCTTTCACTAGCGGGAGCTCGGAATGAGCAGTTCTTC
TRBV5-4	TRBJ1-1	NA	NA	CASSLRGGNTEAFF	TGTGCCAGCAGCTTGCGAGGGGGGAACACTGAAGCTTTCTTT
TRBV25-1	TRBJ1-1	TRBD1	once	CASSETGVNTEAFF	TGTGCCAGCAGTGAAACAGGGGTGAACACTGAAGCTTTCTTT
TRBV7-2	TRBJ2-7	NA	NA	CASSFLEGPLVNF	TGTGCCAGCAGCTTTCTCGAGGGCCCCTTGGTGAACTTC
TRBV30	TRBJ2-3	TRBD2	once	CAWGVGLAGKTSTDTQYF	TGTGCCTGGGGAGTTGGACTAGCGGGAAAAACTAGCACAGATACGCAGTATTTT
TRBV20-1	TRBJ1-1	NA	NA	CSARGELEAFF	TGCAGTGCTAGAGGGGAGCTTGAAGCTTTCTTT
TRBV9	TRBJ2-7	TRBD1	once	CASSGGQQYEQYF	TGTGCCAGCAGCGGGGGACAGCAATACGAGCAGTACTTC
TRBV5-1	TRBJ2-7	NA	NA	CASSSAGQHYEQYF	TGCGCCAGCAGCTCCGCTGGACAGCACTACGAGCAGTACTTC
TRBV2	TRBJ2-1	TRBD2	NA	CASRATSGRVHNEQFF	TGTGCCAGCAGGGCCACTAGCGGGAGGGTCCACAATGAGCAGTTCTTC
TRBV4-1	TRBJ1-4	NA	NA	CASSQYPQGRYEKLFF	TGCGCCAGCAGCCAGTACCCACAGGGTAGATATGAAAAACTGTTTTTT
TRBV9	TRBJ2-7	TRBD1	NA	CASSGTGYEQYF	TGTGCCAGCAGCGGGACAGGATACGAGCAGTACTTC
TRBV18	TRBJ2-2	TRBD2	once	CASSPRLAGHTGELFF	TGTGCCAGCTCACCCAGACTAGCGGGGCACACCGGGGAGCTGTTTTTT
TRBV4-1	TRBJ2-1	TRBD2	NA	CASSQGTSGRQFF	TGCGCCAGCAGCCAAGGGACTAGCGGGAGGCAGTTCTTC
TRBV10-3	TRBJ2-2	TRBD2	NA	CAIRPAGVTGELFF	TGTGCCATCCGTCCAGCGGGAGTCACCGGGGAGCTGTTTTTT
TRBV30	TRBJ1-2	TRBD1	NA	CAWTTTGNGYTF	TGTGCCTGGACCACGACAGGGAACGGCTACACCTTC
TRBV5-6	TRBJ2-2	NA	NA	CASSFVWGAGELFF	TGTGCCAGCAGCTTTGTATGGGGGGCCGGGGAGCTGTTTTTT
TRBV7-8	TRBJ1-1	TRBD1	NA	CASSPGGYPEAFF	TGTGCCAGCAGCCCAGGGGGGTATCCTGAAGCTTTCTTT
TRBV4-1	TRBJ1-1	NA	NA	CASSLYENQNMNTEAFF	TGCGCCAGCAGCCTATACGAAAACCAGAACATGAACACTGAAGCTTTCTTT